Listed here are 30 T cell receptor beta chains from one sample, sequenced in a study of human versus mouse CDR3 diversity and MHC coevolution. Using immunoSEQ multiplex PCR, the repertoire was profiled, and TCRdb retains in-frame clones only, with some absent. The sample has 55,000 to 65,000 clones; 94% are singletons. Sequenced: naive CD4+ T cells from blood. Indicated subset: CD45RO-negative CD62L-positive naive CD4 T cells. The receptors come from a person between 60 and 69 years old in good health.

The chain joins TRBV5-1 to TRBJ2-5, with 13 bases matching TRBD2. The J segment lost 1 base and the V segment lost 4 bases, leaving 4 bases of the junction unmatched. The germline V gene has CDR1 SGHRS and CDR2 YFSETQ. This CDR3 comprises 16 residues. The CDR3 DNA is TGCGCCAGCAGCGGGACTAGCGGGAATCTCCAAGAGACCCAGTACTTC. This codes for CASSGTSGNLQETQYF.

The chain has TRBV18 and TRBJ2-7, with D hard to call. CDR3 length equals 13 residues. Looked up from germline, CDR1 is KGHSH and CDR2 is LQKENI. V dropped 4 bases and J dropped 4 bases, with 11 bases sitting between them. The CDR3 DNA reads as TGTGCCAGCTCACGCGGAAGTCAGTACGAGCAGTACTTC. Amino acids: CASSRGSQYEQYF.

This clone was found once. The chain couples TRBV11-2 to TRBJ2-5; perhaps TRBD1 as D (5 bases). The better agreement between TRBJ2-7 and the DNA end casts doubt on the J call. CDR3 length equals 13 residues. Germline lookup yields CDR1 SGHAT and CDR2 FQNNGV. In nucleotides, the CDR3 is TGTGCCAGCAGCTTTAACAGGCAAGACGAGCAGTACTTC. Residues: CASSFNRQDEQYF.

The CDR3 spells CASGKGDAGNTIYF. In DNA, the CDR3 is TGTGCTAGTGGAAAGGGGGATGCCGGAAACACCATATATTTT. The rearrangement uses TRBV12-5 and TRBJ1-3, with a weak D call TRBD1 (6 bases). V gave up 6 bases and J gave up 4 bases, with 13 bases separating them. Germline CDR1 and CDR2: LGHNT and FRNRAP. The CDR3 loop spans 14 amino acids.

The gene calls are TRBV9 and TRBJ2-3; TRBD2 matches 10 bases. J gave up 6 bases and V 2 bases, and 6 bases lay outside the gene matches. The CDR3 is made up of 15 amino acids. Germline lookup yields CDR1 SGDLS and CDR2 YYNGEE. CDR3 sequence: CASSVTAGGVDTQYF. As DNA, the CDR3 is TGTGCCAGCAGCGTCACAGCGGGAGGGGTGGATACGCAGTATTTT.

The chain joins TRBV5-1 to TRBJ1-2, with 9 bases matching TRBD1. CDR1 and CDR2 from the germline V gene are SGHRS and YFSETQ. The trim removed 1 base at V and 8 bases at J, leaving 9 bases unmatched. The CDR3 spans 15 residues. Here the CDR3 reads CASSLTTGGAGGYTF. The CDR3 DNA follows: TGCGCCAGCAGCTTGACCACAGGGGGCGCGGGAGGCTACACCTTC. Combining the CDR3 with reference TRBV5-1 and TRBJ1-2 gives the whole variable domain KAGVTQTPRYLIKTRGQQVTLSCSPISGHRSVSWYQQTPGQGLQFLFEYFSETQRNKGNFPGRFSGRQFSNSRSEMNVSTLELGDSALYLCASSLTTGGAGGYTFGSGTRLTVV.

This clone was observed once. The chain joins TRBV2 to TRBJ1-5, with 7 bases aligning to TRBD1. V shed 5 bases, J shed 4 bases, and the junction held 8 bases outside the gene matches. Germline V CDR1 and CDR2: SNHLY, FYNNEI. The CDR3 extends over 15 amino acids. In nucleotides, the CDR3 is TGTGCCAGCAGTCCTAGGGGACAGAGGAATCAGCCCCAGCATTTT. This encodes CASSPRGQRNQPQHF.

This chain connects TRBV4-1 to TRBJ1-1; 7 nucleotides align to TRBD1. The CDR3 covers 16 residues. Germline V gene sequence: CDR1 MGHRA, CDR2 YSYEKL. The ends lost 3 bases at V and 4 bases at J; junction bases unmatched: 11. The CDR3 DNA is TGCGCCAGCAGCCATCGCCACGGGACAGAAGGCACTGAAGCTTTCTTT. Protein product: CASSHRHGTEGTEAFF.

The chain has TRBV20-1 and TRBJ2-1, with 7 bases lining up with TRBD1. Germline assignment: CDR1 DFQATT and CDR2 SNEGSKA (reference sequence). V was clipped by 4 bases and J by 8 bases; unmatched bases: 2. The CDR3 has 11 amino acids. CDR3 bases: TGCAGTGCTACGACAGGGTATGAGCAGTTCTTC. It translates to CSATTGYEQFF.

The chain is built from TRBV30 and TRBJ1-1; D not certain. The length of the CDR3 is 12 residues. The ends were cut back, 2 bases at V and 6 bases at J, with 10 bases in the middle. Germline loops: CDR1 GTSNPN, CDR2 SVGIG (reference sequence). The CDR3 sequence: CAWSTGRAEAFF. The CDR3, as DNA: TGTGCCTGGAGTACGGGGAGGGCTGAAGCTTTCTTT.

V gene TRBV5-6 combines with J gene TRBJ2-1; possibly TRBD2 for D (5 bases). The CDR3 loop spans 16 amino acids. CDR1 is SGHDT, CDR2 YYEEEE, per germline. V lost 0 bases, J lost 8 bases, and 18 bases lay in between. CDR3 DNA: TGTGCCAGCAGCTTGGTTTTGGGGAGCATAGGCGATGAGCAGTTCTTC. The encoded protein is CASSLVLGSIGDEQFF.

V is TRBV18 and J is TRBJ1-3, with 8 bases matching TRBD1. With 5 bases clipped from V and 2 bases from J, the junction kept 2 bases outside the gene matches. Per germline, CDR1 KGHSH and CDR2 LQKENI. CDR3 length equals 14 residues. CDR3 nucleotide sequence: TGTGCCAGCTCATGGACAGGGCCTGGAAACACCATATATTTT. It encodes CASSWTGPGNTIYF. The full variable domain, with the rest looked up from reference TRBV18 and TRBJ1-3, is NAGVMQNPRHLVRRRGQEARLRCSPMKGHSHVYWYRQLPEEGLKFMVYLQKENIIDESGMPKERFSAEFPKEGPSILRIQQVVRGDSAAYFCASSWTGPGNTIYFGEGSWLTVV.

The chain joins TRBV25-1 to TRBJ1-6, with D perhaps TRBD1 (5 bases). The CDR3 is 14 residues long. Per the germline V gene, CDR1 is MGHDK and CDR2 is SYGVNS. With 3 bases removed from V and 9 bases from J, the gap between germline ends came to 12 bases. The CDR3 reads CASSDGVGVSPLHF. CDR3 nucleotides: TGTGCCAGCAGTGATGGGGTAGGGGTTTCACCCCTCCACTTT.

The rearrangement uses TRBV5-1 and TRBJ1-1; a possible D gene is TRBD1 (6 bases). Germline V CDR1 and CDR2: SGHRS, YFSETQ. Trimming took 4 bases from V and 1 from J, leaving 11 bases between them. The CDR3 spans 14 residues. CDR3 in amino acids: CASSQKQGNTEAFF. CDR3 bases: TGCGCCAGCAGCCAGAAACAGGGGAACACTGAAGCTTTCTTT.

V and J are TRBV25-1 and TRBJ2-1; 7 bases are a match to TRBD2. Germline V gene sequence: CDR1 MGHDK, CDR2 SYGVNS. The V and J ends lost 3 bases and 4 bases, in that order; junction bases with no gene match: 9. This CDR3 is 16 amino acids long. This chain's CDR3 is CASSEGSREPYNEQFF. The DNA of the CDR3 is TGTGCCAGCAGTGAGGGGTCGCGGGAGCCTTACAATGAGCAGTTCTTC.

This chain uses TRBV19 with TRBJ1-4; 8 bases match TRBD1. V was pared by 4 bases and J by 0 bases, with 4 bases of the junction left unmatched. Germline assignment: CDR1 LNHDA and CDR2 SQIVND (reference sequence). The CDR3 is 16 amino acids. CDR3 in DNA: TGTGCCAGTAGTAAGGGACAGGCCCCAACTAATGAAAAACTGTTTTTT. It specifies CASSKGQAPTNEKLFF.

The chain has TRBV19 and TRBJ2-1, with 14 nucleotides matching TRBD2. With V trimmed by 8 bases and J by 3 bases, 0 bases remained unmatched. Germline V gene sequence: CDR1 LNHDA, CDR2 SQIVND (reference sequence). CDR3 length equals 14 residues. The CDR3 DNA reads TGTGCCAGTGGGACTAGCGGGAGCTACAATGAGCAGTTCTTC. Translation gives CASGTSGSYNEQFF. Variable domain in full (rest from reference TRBV19 and TRBJ2-1): DGGITQSPKYLFRKEGQNVTLSCEQNLNHDAMYWYRQDPGQGLRLIYYSQIVNDFQKGDIAEGYSVSREKKESFPLTVTSAQKNPTAFYLCASGTSGSYNEQFFGPGTRLTVL.

The count of this clone is one. The J gene is TRBJ2-7, the V gene TRBV10-1, with 7 bases identical to TRBD2. J was trimmed by 5 bases and V by 3 bases; bases with no gene match: 10. The CDR3 sequence is 15 residues long. The germline gives CDR1 WNHNN, CDR2 SYGVQD (reference sequence). The CDR3 sequence: CASSDPSAGVNEQYF. The CDR3 DNA is TGCGCCAGCAGTGACCCCTCGGCGGGAGTCAACGAGCAGTACTTC.

This clone occurred once. The genes are TRBV10-2 and TRBJ1-5; TRBD1 is a possible D gene (5 bases). Per the germline V gene, CDR1 is WSHSY and CDR2 is SAAADI. The V end was cut by 2 bases, the J end by 7 bases, with 12 bases between. CDR3 length: 14 amino acids. In DNA form, the CDR3 reads TGCGCCAGCAGTGAGGCAGCAGGGCGGCAGCCCCAGCATTTT. Amino acids: CASSEAAGRQPQHF.

About this clone: Other DNA variants within this sample encode the same CDR3. This chain uses TRBV5-1 with TRBJ2-2; tentatively, D is TRBD2 (5 bases). The CDR3 covers 15 residues. Germline-derived CDR1 and CDR2 are SGHRS and YFSETQ. V was pared by 0 bases and J by 0 bases, with 6 bases between. The DNA for the CDR3 is TGCGCCAGCAGCTTGGTACTAGCGAACACCGGGGAGCTGTTTTTT. Translation gives CASSLVLANTGELFF.

J is TRBJ1-1 and V is TRBV18, with 10 bases that match TRBD1. From germline, CDR1 is KGHSH and CDR2 LQKENI. The CDR3 covers 15 residues. After removal of 3 bases from V and 4 bases from J, the junction contained 5 bases not matched to a gene. CDR3 nucleotides: TGTGCCAGCTCACCTTCTGGGACAGGGGTCACTGAAGCTTTCTTT. Protein: CASSPSGTGVTEAFF.

This chain joins TRBV25-1 and TRBJ2-3; the match to TRBD2 covers 9 bases. Germline trimming cut 2 bases from V and 2 bases from J; bases unmatched to any gene: 8. The CDR3 loop spans 17 amino acids. CDR1 and CDR2 from the germline V gene are MGHDK and SYGVNS. CDR3 coding DNA: TGTGCCAGCAGTGAAGCGGGAGGGCGAACATCCACAGATACGCAGTATTTT. Its translation is CASSEAGGRTSTDTQYF.

The rearrangement joins TRBV2 to TRBJ2-1; 7 bases are shared with TRBD2. The CDR3 spans 15 residues. Looked up from germline, CDR1 is SNHLY and CDR2 is FYNNEI. J was trimmed by 10 bases and V by 7 bases; bases with no gene match: 16. This chain's CDR3 is CASKGAGALQGEQFF. The DNA for the CDR3 is TGTGCCAGCAAAGGGGCGGGAGCCCTCCAAGGGGAGCAGTTCTTC.

The genes are TRBV7-3 and TRBJ2-2; D is unclear. With 6 bases removed from V and 6 bases from J, the gap between germline ends came to 14 bases. The CDR3 runs 14 residues. Germline V gene data show CDR1 as SGHTA and CDR2 as FQGTGA. The CDR3 nucleotides read TGTGCCAGCAGTCCCTCGCCAGTTCCCGGGGAGCTGTTTTTT. Translation: CASSPSPVPGELFF.

J is TRBJ1-1 and V is TRBV6-1; possible D gene TRBD1, 6 bases. Germline CDR1 reads MNHNS; CDR2 reads SASEGT. V shed 3 bases and J shed 7 bases, with 12 bases lying between them. This CDR3 has 13 residues. The CDR3 here is CASSERWTDEAFF. The DNA for the CDR3 is TGTGCCAGCAGTGAGCGCTGGACAGATGAAGCTTTCTTT.

The genes are TRBV14 and TRBJ2-7; 7 nucleotides agree with TRBD1. The V gene's germline CDR1 is SGHDN and CDR2 FVKESK. This CDR3 contains 13 residues. J lost 4 bases, V lost 10 bases, and 10 bases had no gene match. The CDR3 loop reads CATNRGYGYEQYF. The CDR3 nucleotides read TGTGCCACCAACAGGGGATACGGGTACGAGCAGTACTTC.

The V gene is TRBV7-8, the J gene TRBJ2-6, with D maybe TRBD2 (6 bases). Per germline, CDR1 SGHVS and CDR2 FQNEAQ. The CDR3 is made up of 17 amino acids. V was shortened by 5 bases and J by 0 bases, with 14 bases between the two germline ends. CDR3 sequence (DNA): TGTGCCAGCAGCCCATTACCCGGGGGCTCTGGGGCCAACGTCCTGACTTTC. It encodes CASSPLPGGSGANVLTF.

V is TRBV6-5 and J is TRBJ2-5; tentatively, D is TRBD2 (6 bases). The CDR3 spans 15 residues. With 7 bases removed from V and 2 bases from J, the gap between germline ends came to 17 bases. The germline V gene has CDR1 MNHEY and CDR2 SVGAGI. The CDR3 loop is CASTGRLGSQETQYF. Written as DNA, the CDR3 is TGTGCCAGCACGGGGAGGCTGGGTTCTCAAGAGACCCAGTACTTC.

As regards this clone: A read error may produce the germline difference seen at one junction end. The rearrangement uses TRBV5-1 and TRBJ1-2; unclear D gene. Per the germline V gene, CDR1 is SGHRS and CDR2 is YFSETQ. The CDR3 is 13 amino acids. The CDR3 DNA sequence: TGCGCCAGCAGCTTATCTGACGGGTATGACTACACCTTC. Translation: CASSLSDGYDYTF.

The chain carries TRBV7-6 and TRBJ2-5; the match to TRBD1 covers 8 bases. Looked up from germline, CDR1 is SGHVS and CDR2 is FNYEAQ. The CDR3 has 16 residues. V dropped 5 bases and J dropped 4; count of bases not matched to a gene: 12. CDR3 sequence (DNA): TGTGCCAGCAGCACCCGTCAGGGGGCAGGAGGAGAGACCCAGTACTTC. Its protein product is CASSTRQGAGGETQYF. The full variable domain, rest sourced from reference TRBV7-6 and TRBJ2-5, is GAGVSQSPRYKVTKRGQDVALRCDPISGHVSLYWYRQALGQGPEFLTYFNYEAQQDKSGLPNDRFSAERPEGSISTLTIQRTEQRDSAMYRCASSTRQGAGGETQYFGPGTRLLVL.